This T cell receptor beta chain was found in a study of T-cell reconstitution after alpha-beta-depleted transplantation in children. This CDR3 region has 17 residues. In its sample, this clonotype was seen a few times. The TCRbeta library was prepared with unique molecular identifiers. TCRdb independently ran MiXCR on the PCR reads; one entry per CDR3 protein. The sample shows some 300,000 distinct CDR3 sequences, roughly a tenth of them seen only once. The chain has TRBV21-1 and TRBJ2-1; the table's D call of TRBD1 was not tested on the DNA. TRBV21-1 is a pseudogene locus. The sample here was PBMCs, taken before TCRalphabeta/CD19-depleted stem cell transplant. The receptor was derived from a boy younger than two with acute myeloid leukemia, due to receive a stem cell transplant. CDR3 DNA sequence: TGTGCCAGCCCTCTAAAACTCCGGGACGCTTGGGGGAATGAGCAGTTCTTC. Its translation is CASPLKLRDAWGNEQFF.